This entry is about one T cell receptor (beta chain). Its antigen is unknown. The data were taken from a study of cytomegalovirus exposure and HLA in healthy donors. Whole-study context: HLA-typed donors were the source of tens of millions of unique TCRs held in an early data release. Falling in the Caucasian-associated ancestry cluster were 81% of a few hundred genotyped donors.

Trimming removed 4 bases from V and 8 bases from J, with 16 bases in between. The CDR3 has 15 amino acids. CDR1 SGDLS and CDR2 YYNGEE come from the germline V gene. The PCR employed 60 Vbeta primers together with 13 Jbeta primers. Authors' methods: Approximately 80 million unique TCR beta chains, some 10 million of them shared, were counted by a later analysis. Generated by immunoSEQ multiplex PCR, the TCRdb table keeps only in-frame clones and is missing some. V and J calls and clone size come straight from that table; D and trimming were deduced from the DNA. The table lists approximately 89,000 clones, 69% of them singletons, with 1.2% in the top ten. Findings and limits, study-wide: Per a later analysis, about 18,000 TCR beta sequences showed association with HLA alleles at 0.05 false discovery rate.

The clonotype originates from a female donor in good health and CMV-seronegative. The chain links TRBV9 to TRBJ1-6; perhaps TRBD1 as D (6 bases). What was sequenced was PBMCs. The CDR3: CASSPDQGIDSPLHF. The CDR3 nucleotides read TGTGCCAGCAGCCCGGACCAGGGGATAGATTCACCCCTCCACTTT.